The clone carrying this T cell receptor beta chain has just one count. Sequencing was performed with immunoSEQ multiplex PCR; in TCRdb, only in-frame clones are kept and a portion is missing. Of about 220,000 clones in the sample, 75% to 90% were seen once. Per germline, CDR1 GTSNPN and CDR2 SVGIG (reference sequence). The CDR3 runs 15 residues. Trimming cost V 0 bases and J 0 bases; bases outside gene matches: 4. The source of the sample is a study of blood T cell repertoires in COVID-19. Study context: Nucleic acid was either cDNA or gDNA, and it came from T cells, B-cell-depleted T cells, or PBMCs.

This sequence originates from a human donor in a cohort sampled during active COVID-19. The rearrangement uses TRBV30 and TRBJ1-1, with 7 positions matching TRBD1. Input material: peripheral blood. The CDR3 coding sequence is TGTGCCTGGAGTGTACCGGGACAGCTGAACACTGAAGCTTTCTTT. This encodes CAWSVPGQLNTEAFF.